This T cell receptor beta chain was obtained from a study of T cells after yellow fever vaccination. Study-wide background: Preparation of the low-cell-number fractions used SMART-Seq v4 Ultra Low Input. Findings and limits, study-wide: At approximately 96% for CD4 and 70% to 90% for CD8, most primary-vaccination clones showed up again after the booster. Although the secondary response was weaker, it peaked faster, at day 5 versus 15.

This clonotype appeared many times. The target antigen is unknown. The V gene end was trimmed by 5 bases and the J gene end by 5 bases; junction bases not matched to a gene: 3. Germline loops: CDR1 SGHTA, CDR2 FQGNSA. There are 15 residues in the CDR3. 5'RACE template switching generated TCR cDNA, adding a universal primer site and UMIs. TCRdb passed the 5' RACE reads through MiXCR, listing each CDR3 protein once. The sample contains 200,000 to 300,000 distinct CDR3 sequences, approximately 3.5% of which appear only once. This chain connects TRBV7-2 to TRBJ2-1, with 13 bases lining up with TRBD2. The starting material was PBMCs, obtained 15 days after the yellow fever booster vaccination. The sequence derives from a man aged 18 to 29 who received the YFV17D yellow fever vaccine. The CDR3 sequence is CASSRTSGGDNEQFF. The CDR3 nucleotides read TGTGCCAGCAGCCGGACTAGCGGGGGAGACAATGAGCAGTTCTTC.